Below, 25 T cell receptor beta chains from the same sample are listed, as sequenced in a study of response to subunit inactivated influenza vaccine. Each CDR3 protein gets one entry after TCRdb re-called the RT-PCR reads with MiXCR. Of fewer than 700,000 distinct CDR3 sequences in the sample, under 15% were seen once. The specimen was PBMCs from blood, collected roughly 45 days after vaccination. These receptors all stem from a man aged 50 or older who received an inactivated influenza vaccine.

This clonotype was seen more than once but under ten times. The chain carries TRBV5-5 and TRBJ1-3; D might be TRBD1 (6 bases). Trimming removed 4 bases from V and 0 bases from J, with 17 bases in between. The CDR3 is made up of 17 amino acids. Germline V lookup: CDR1 SGHKS, CDR2 YYEKEE (reference sequence). CDR3 region: CASSVHLGQLSGNTIYF. DNA of the CDR3: TGTGCCAGCAGCGTGCATCTCGGACAGCTCTCTGGAAACACCATATATTTT.

The V gene is TRBV20-1, the J gene TRBJ2-1; the D gene is possibly TRBD1 (6 bases). The ends were cut back, 1 base at V and 7 bases at J, with 20 bases in the middle. Germline V CDR1 and CDR2: DFQATT, SNEGSKA (reference sequence). The CDR3 extends over 16 amino acids. This CDR3 reads CSARALEGVNSNEQFF. Here the CDR3 DNA reads TGCAGTGCTAGAGCGTTAGAGGGGGTCAATTCAAATGAGCAGTTCTTC.

This clonotype was observed at least ten times. This chain links TRBV20-1 with TRBJ2-7; 7 bases match TRBD1. CDR1 is DFQATT and CDR2 is SNEGSKA in the germline V gene (reference sequence). The CDR3 runs 15 residues. The V segment lost 0 bases and the J segment 2 bases; nucleotides outside the gene matches: 7. DNA of the CDR3: TGCAGTGCTAGAGATGGCCGACAGGGCGCCTACGAGCAGTACTTC. It translates to CSARDGRQGAYEQYF.

This chain joins TRBV12-3 or TRBV12-4 and TRBJ1-4; D is undetermined. V lost 3 bases and J lost 4, with 6 bases in between. The CDR3 sequence is 13 residues long. The CDR3 loop reads CASSLRSNEKLFF. The DNA for the CDR3 is TGTGCCAGCAGTTTGAGGAGTAATGAAAAACTGTTTTTT.

This clonotype was counted a few times. The gene calls are TRBV4-2 and TRBJ1-5; 7 bases align to TRBD1. Germline CDR1 reads LGHNA; CDR2 reads YNFKEQ. This CDR3 contains 18 residues. J gave up 5 bases and V 0 bases, and 13 bases lay outside the gene matches. The CDR3 DNA reads as TGTGCCAGCAGCCAAGATCTGTTTGGGACAGAGAGGGATCAGCCCCAGCATTTT. It is translated as CASSQDLFGTERDQPQHF.

V and J are TRBV7-9 and TRBJ1-1; D is undetermined. Per germline, CDR1 SEHNR and CDR2 FQNEAQ (reference sequence). Trimming stripped 5 bases from V and 5 bases from J, with 9 bases between. This CDR3 is 12 amino acids long. The CDR3 DNA reads TGTGCCAGCAGCATGGGAGAGACTGAAGCTTTCTTT. Its translation is CASSMGETEAFF.

Only a few counts were recorded for this clonotype. The V and J genes are TRBV20-1 and TRBJ2-1; D gene ambiguous. Germline values: CDR1 DFQATT, CDR2 SNEGSKA (reference sequence). V lost 2 bases and J lost 6, with 5 bases in between. This CDR3 spans 11 amino acids. DNA of the CDR3: TGCAGTGCTAGAATCCGCAATGAGCAGTTCTTC. Encoded protein: CSARIRNEQFF.

The chain carries TRBV5-6 and TRBJ2-1, with D possibly called TRBD1 or TRBD2 (5 bases each). The CDR3 is 17 residues long. The V end was cut by 0 bases, the J end by 7 bases, with 20 bases between. Germline V lookup: CDR1 SGHDT, CDR2 YYEEEE. CDR3 DNA: TGTGCCAGCAGCTTGGTGGGCTATCTTTCAGGGACGAATGAGCAGTTCTTC. It is translated as CASSLVGYLSGTNEQFF.

This clonotype was observed at least ten times. V and J are TRBV20-1 and TRBJ2-3; 11 nucleotides line up with TRBD1. Germline-derived CDR1 and CDR2 are DFQATT and SNEGSKA (reference sequence). The CDR3 extends over 15 amino acids. J was trimmed by 6 bases and V by 2 bases; bases with no gene match: 7. The CDR3 DNA follows: TGCAGTGCTAGATCCATGGACAGGGGGCCGGATACGCAGTATTTT. Amino acid sequence: CSARSMDRGPDTQYF.

The V and J genes are TRBV20-1 and TRBJ2-7; 13 nucleotides match TRBD2. V lost 4 bases to trimming and J lost 3 bases; unmatched junction nucleotides: 12. Germline V CDR1 and CDR2: DFQATT, SNEGSKA (reference sequence). The CDR3 consists of 17 residues. CDR3 loop: CSATQRTRTSGGYEQYF. For the CDR3, the DNA is TGCAGTGCTACACAGAGAACACGGACTAGCGGGGGCTACGAGCAGTACTTC.

This clonotype was recorded a few times. The chain has TRBV29-1 and TRBJ2-4; D perhaps matches TRBD2 (6 bases). V was clipped by 1 base and J by 6 bases, with 16 bases between them. This CDR3 contains 15 residues. CDR1 and CDR2 from the germline V gene are SQVTM and ANQGSEA. The CDR3: CSVEVLRGGTNIQYF. CDR3 coding DNA: TGCAGCGTTGAAGTCCTACGGGGCGGGACAAACATTCAGTACTTC.

This clonotype has just a few counts. The CDR3 DNA reads TGTGCCAGCAGCCAAGAGGTGGGACAGTCCTCTGGAAACACCATATATTTT. Its translation is CASSQEVGQSSGNTIYF. V is TRBV4-2 and J is TRBJ1-3, with 7 bases identical to TRBD1. V lost 0 bases to trimming and J lost 0 bases; unmatched junction nucleotides: 5. The CDR3 runs to 17 residues. Germline V gives CDR1 LGHNA, CDR2 YNFKEQ.

The chain employs TRBV19 and TRBJ2-1; tentative D call: TRBD2 (6 bases). V gave up 1 base and J gave up 8 bases, with 15 bases separating them. CDR1 and CDR2 (germline): LNHDA, SQIVND (reference sequence). The CDR3 is 15 amino acids. CDR3 amino acids: CASSIGGGIGYEQFF. CDR3 nucleotide sequence: TGTGCCAGTAGTATAGGGGGCGGGATTGGTTATGAGCAGTTCTTC.

The table lists this clonotype with a few counts. The rearrangement links TRBV6-2 or TRBV6-3 to TRBJ2-5; 11 bases fit TRBD2. The CDR3 covers 13 residues. Germline V gene lookup returns CDR1 MNHEY and CDR2 SVGEGT. Losses at the gene ends were 7 bases for V and 9 bases for J; bases not matched to a gene: 7. The CDR3 nucleotides read TGTGCCAGCACCAATAGCGGGAGGGCGTCCCAGTACTTC. Translating gives CASTNSGRASQYF.

The J gene is TRBJ2-3, the V gene TRBV20-1; D call uncertain. Trimming took off 0 bases at V and 1 base at J, with 8 bases between the two ends. There are 14 residues in the CDR3. The germline V gene encodes CDR1 DFQATT and CDR2 SNEGSKA (reference sequence). The CDR3 region is CSARDRSGTDTQYF. CDR3 coding DNA: TGCAGTGCTAGAGATAGGTCCGGCACAGATACGCAGTATTTT.

The chain is built from TRBV20-1 and TRBJ1-1; D call uncertain. The CDR3 sequence is 13 residues long. From germline, CDR1 is DFQATT and CDR2 SNEGSKA (reference sequence). V dropped 6 bases and J dropped 13 bases, with 24 bases sitting between them. The CDR3 protein is CSAAGRDPPEGFF. CDR3 DNA sequence: TGCAGTGCCGCCGGGCGAGACCCACCTGAGGGTTTCTTT.

This clonotype has more than one count but fewer than ten. The J gene is TRBJ1-1, the V gene TRBV29-1; D is undetermined. The ends were cut back, 2 bases at V and 6 bases at J, with 7 bases in the middle. Germline V gene lookup returns CDR1 SQVTM and CDR2 ANQGSEA. The CDR3 runs to 11 residues. The CDR3 DNA is TGCAGCGTTGAATCGGGCCCTGAAGCTTTCTTT. This encodes CSVESGPEAFF. Filled out from reference TRBV29-1 and TRBJ1-1, the complete variable domain reads SAVISQKPSRDICQRGTSLTIQCQVDSQVTMMFWYRQQPGQSLTLIATANQGSEATYESGFVIDKFPISRPNLTFSTLTVSNMSPEDSSIYLCSVESGPEAFFGQGTRLTVV.

This clonotype has a handful of counts. The chain couples TRBV7-8 to TRBJ1-1; possibly TRBD1 for D (6 bases). The CDR3 totals 13 residues. The V gene lost 5 bases and the J gene lost 8 bases, with 15 bases spanning the gap. Per germline, CDR1 SGHVS and CDR2 FQNEAQ. In nucleotides, the CDR3 is TGTGCCAGCAGCCTCACAGGGAGTACCGAAGCTTTCTTT. This codes for CASSLTGSTEAFF.

The V and J genes are TRBV7-2 and TRBJ1-1; no definite D call. The germline V and J ends were trimmed by 4 bases and 2 bases, with 11 bases remaining between them. Germline assignment: CDR1 SGHTA and CDR2 FQGNSA. CDR3 length: 14 residues. CDR3 in DNA: TGTGCCAGCAGCTGGGGTGGAACAAACACTGAAGCTTTCTTT. Translating it yields CASSWGGTNTEAFF.

Of note for this clonotype: A read error may be the cause here, since a much bigger clone is one base away. The genes are TRBV5-1 and TRBJ2-5; no reliable D call. The CDR3 covers 14 residues. Germline V gene sequence: CDR1 SGHRS, CDR2 YFSETQ. The CDR3 DNA sequence: TGCGCCAGCAGCCAGATGGCCCTCCAAGAGACCCAGCACTTC. Protein product: CASSQMALQETQHF.

This clonotype occurred a few times. The chain uses TRBV5-1 and TRBJ2-7, with unresolved D. The CDR3 consists of 14 residues. V dropped 4 bases and J dropped 6 bases, with 17 bases sitting between them. Germline CDR1 SGHRS, CDR2 YFSETQ. The CDR3 DNA reads TGCGCCAGCAGCCAGCGAGGTCCAGAGAGCGAGCAGTACTTC. This encodes CASSQRGPESEQYF.

This clonotype was detected a few times. The chain employs TRBV5-1 and TRBJ2-5, with TRBD2 matching over 8 bases. The V and J ends lost 6 bases and 1 base, in that order; junction bases with no gene match: 8. CDR1 and CDR2 from the germline V gene are SGHRS and YFSETQ. CDR3 length: 15 residues. The CDR3 reads CASKLSGRFQETQYF. CDR3 in DNA: TGCGCCAGCAAGCTGAGCGGGAGATTCCAAGAGACCCAGTACTTC.

V and J are TRBV10-3 and TRBJ2-7, with 7 bases fitting TRBD2. CDR1 and CDR2 (germline): ENHRY, SYGVKD. The CDR3 runs 14 residues. The V segment lost 5 bases and the J segment 2 bases; nucleotides outside the gene matches: 6. CDR3 sequence: CAISSTAGAYEQYF. The CDR3 bases are TGTGCCATCAGTTCCACCGCGGGAGCCTACGAGCAGTACTTC.

This clonotype was seen a handful of times. The chain has TRBV7-9 and TRBJ2-1; the D is unclear. The CDR3 has 12 amino acids. CDR1 SEHNR and CDR2 FQNEAQ come from the germline V gene (reference sequence). V gave up 4 bases and J gave up 9 bases, with 10 bases separating them. For the CDR3, the DNA is TGTGCCAGCAGCTCCCATACTCTTGAGCAGTTCTTC. This gives the protein CASSSHTLEQFF.

The chain combines TRBV27 with TRBJ2-1; TRBD1 might be the D (6 bases). The CDR3 contains 14 residues. Deletions cut 4 bases from V and 5 bases from J, with 12 bases between. Germline lookup yields CDR1 MNHEY and CDR2 SMNVEV (reference sequence). The CDR3, as DNA: TGTGCCAGCAGTTACAGGGATTGGAACAATGAGCAGTTCTTC. Encoded protein: CASSYRDWNNEQFF.